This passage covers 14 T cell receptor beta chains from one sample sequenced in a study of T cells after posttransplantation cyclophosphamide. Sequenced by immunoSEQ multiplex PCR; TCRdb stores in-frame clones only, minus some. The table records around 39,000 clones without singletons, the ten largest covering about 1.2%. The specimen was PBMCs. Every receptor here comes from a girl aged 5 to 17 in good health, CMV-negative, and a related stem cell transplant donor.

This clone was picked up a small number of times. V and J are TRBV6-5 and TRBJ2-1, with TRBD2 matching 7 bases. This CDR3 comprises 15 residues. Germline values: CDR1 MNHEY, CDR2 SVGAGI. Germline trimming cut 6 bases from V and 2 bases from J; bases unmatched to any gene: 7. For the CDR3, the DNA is TGTGCCAGCAGCACGGCGGGAGCCCCCTACAATGAGCAGTTCTTC. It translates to CASSTAGAPYNEQFF.

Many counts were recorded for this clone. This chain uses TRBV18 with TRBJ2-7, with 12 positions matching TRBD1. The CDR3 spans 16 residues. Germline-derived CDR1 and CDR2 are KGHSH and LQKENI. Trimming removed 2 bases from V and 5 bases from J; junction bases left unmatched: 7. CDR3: CASSPRNRDRGHEQYF. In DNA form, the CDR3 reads TGTGCCAGCTCACCAAGAAACCGGGACAGGGGGCACGAGCAGTACTTC.

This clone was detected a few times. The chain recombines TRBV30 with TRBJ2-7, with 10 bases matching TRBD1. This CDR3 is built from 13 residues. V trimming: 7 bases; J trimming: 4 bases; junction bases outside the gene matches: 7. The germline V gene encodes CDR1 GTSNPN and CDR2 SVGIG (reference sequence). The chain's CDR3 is CALTGTGEYEQYF. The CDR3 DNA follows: TGTGCCTTAACCGGGACAGGGGAATACGAGCAGTACTTC.

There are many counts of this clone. Written as DNA, the CDR3 is TGTGCCAGCAGCTTGGGTGTGACACTTGGAAACACCATATATTTT. Residues: CASSLGVTLGNTIYF. V is TRBV5-8 and J is TRBJ1-3, with no clear D. Between the trimmed V and J ends, which lost 0 bases and 3 bases, there was a span of 10 bases. The CDR3 length is 15 residues. The germline gives CDR1 SGHTS, CDR2 YDEGEE. Using reference TRBV5-8 and TRBJ1-3 for the parts outside the CDR3, the full variable domain is EAGVTQSPTHLIKTRGQQATLRCSPISGHTSVYWYQQALGLGLQFLLWYDEGEERNRGNFPPRFSGRQFPNYSSELNVNALELEDSALYLCASSLGVTLGNTIYFGEGSWLTVV.

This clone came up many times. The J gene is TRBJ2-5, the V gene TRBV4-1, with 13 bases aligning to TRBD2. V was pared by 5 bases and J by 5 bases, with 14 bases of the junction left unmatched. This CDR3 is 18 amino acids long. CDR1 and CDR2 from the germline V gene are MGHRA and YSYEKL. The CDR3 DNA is TGCGCCAGCAGCGTGTACCTGACCGGGACTAGCGGGGCCGAGACCCAGTACTTC. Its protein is CASSVYLTGTSGAETQYF.

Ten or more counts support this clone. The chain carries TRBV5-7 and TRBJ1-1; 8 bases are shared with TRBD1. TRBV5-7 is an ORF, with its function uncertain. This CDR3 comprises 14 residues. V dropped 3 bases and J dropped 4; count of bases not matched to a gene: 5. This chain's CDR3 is CASSSGGLGTEAFF. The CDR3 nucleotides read TGTGCCAGCAGCTCAGGGGGCCTAGGCACTGAAGCTTTCTTT.

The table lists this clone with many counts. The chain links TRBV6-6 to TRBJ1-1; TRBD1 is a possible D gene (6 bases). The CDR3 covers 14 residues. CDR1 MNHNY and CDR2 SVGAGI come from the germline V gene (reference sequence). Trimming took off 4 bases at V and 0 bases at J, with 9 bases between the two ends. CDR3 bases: TGTGCCAGCAGTTTAAACAGGGTGAACACTGAAGCTTTCTTT. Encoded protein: CASSLNRVNTEAFF.

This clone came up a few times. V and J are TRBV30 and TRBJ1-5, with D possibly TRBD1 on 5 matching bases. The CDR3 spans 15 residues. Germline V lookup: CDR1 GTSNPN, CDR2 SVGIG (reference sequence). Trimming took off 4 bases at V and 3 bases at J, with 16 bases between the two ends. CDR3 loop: CAWKARQGYNQPQHF. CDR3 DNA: TGTGCCTGGAAGGCTCGGCAGGGCTACAATCAGCCCCAGCATTTT.

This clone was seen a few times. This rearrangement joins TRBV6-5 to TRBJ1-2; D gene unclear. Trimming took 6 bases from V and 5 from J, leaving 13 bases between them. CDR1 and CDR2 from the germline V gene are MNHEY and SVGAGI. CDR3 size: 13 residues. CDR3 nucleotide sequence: TGTGCCAGCAGATCGGGAGGGATTTATGGCTACACCTTC. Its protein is CASRSGGIYGYTF.

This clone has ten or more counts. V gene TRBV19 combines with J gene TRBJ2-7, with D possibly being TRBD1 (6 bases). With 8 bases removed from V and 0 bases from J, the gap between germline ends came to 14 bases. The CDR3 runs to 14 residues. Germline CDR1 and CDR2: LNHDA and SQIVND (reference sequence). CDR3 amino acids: CASARTDRSYEQYF. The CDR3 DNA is TGTGCCAGTGCTAGGACAGACCGCTCCTACGAGCAGTACTTC.

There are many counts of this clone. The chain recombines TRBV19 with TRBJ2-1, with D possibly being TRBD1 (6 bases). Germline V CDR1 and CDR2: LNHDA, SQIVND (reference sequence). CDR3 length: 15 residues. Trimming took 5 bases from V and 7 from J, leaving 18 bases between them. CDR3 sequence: CASSPDRRAGNEQFF. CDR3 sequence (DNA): TGTGCCAGTAGTCCCGACAGGCGGGCAGGGAATGAGCAGTTCTTC.

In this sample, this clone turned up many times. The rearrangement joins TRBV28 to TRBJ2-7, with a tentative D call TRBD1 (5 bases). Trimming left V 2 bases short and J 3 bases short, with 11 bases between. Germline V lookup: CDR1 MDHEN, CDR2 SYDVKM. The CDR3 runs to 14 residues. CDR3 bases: TGTGCCAGCAGTTTAGGTCCGACAGACTACGAGCAGTACTTC. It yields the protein CASSLGPTDYEQYF.

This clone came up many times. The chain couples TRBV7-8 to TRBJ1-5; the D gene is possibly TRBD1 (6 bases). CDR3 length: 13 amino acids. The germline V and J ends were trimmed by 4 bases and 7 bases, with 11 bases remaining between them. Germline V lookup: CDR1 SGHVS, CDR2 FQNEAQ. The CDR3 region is CASSYDQGQPQHF. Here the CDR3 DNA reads TGTGCCAGCAGCTACGACCAGGGGCAGCCCCAGCATTTT.

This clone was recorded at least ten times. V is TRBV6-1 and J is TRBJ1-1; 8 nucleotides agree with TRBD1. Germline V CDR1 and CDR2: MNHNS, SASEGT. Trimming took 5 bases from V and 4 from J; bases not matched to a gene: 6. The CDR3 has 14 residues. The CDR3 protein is CASSNTGGGTEAFF. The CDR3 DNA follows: TGTGCCAGCAGTAACACAGGGGGGGGCACTGAAGCTTTCTTT.